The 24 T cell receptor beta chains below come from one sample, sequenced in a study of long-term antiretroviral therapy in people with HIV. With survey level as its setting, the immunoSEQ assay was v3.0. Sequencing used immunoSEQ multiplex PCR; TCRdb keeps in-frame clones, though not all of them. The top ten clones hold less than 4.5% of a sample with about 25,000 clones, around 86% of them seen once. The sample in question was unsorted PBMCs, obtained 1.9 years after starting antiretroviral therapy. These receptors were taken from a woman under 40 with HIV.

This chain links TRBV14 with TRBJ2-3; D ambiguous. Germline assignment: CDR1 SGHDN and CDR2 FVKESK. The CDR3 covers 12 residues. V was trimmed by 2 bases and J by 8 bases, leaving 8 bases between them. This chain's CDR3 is CASSQRSATQYF. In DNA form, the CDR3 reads TGTGCCAGCAGCCAACGATCAGCTACGCAGTATTTT.

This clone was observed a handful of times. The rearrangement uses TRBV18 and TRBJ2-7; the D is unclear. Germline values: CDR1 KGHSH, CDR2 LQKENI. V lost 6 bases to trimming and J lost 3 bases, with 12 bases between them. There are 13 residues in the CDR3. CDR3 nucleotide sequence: TGTGCCAGCTCTCGCGGACCGAACTACGAGCAGTACGTC. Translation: CASSRGPNYEQYV.

CDR3 bases: TGCGCCAGCAGCCAAAGGGTGACAGAGCAGTACTTC. This encodes CASSQRVTEQYF. The V gene is TRBV23-1, the J gene TRBJ2-7, with D hard to call. TRBV23-1 is classed as an ORF, of uncertain function. The CDR3 runs 12 residues. V lost 6 bases to trimming and J lost 7 bases, with 13 bases between them.

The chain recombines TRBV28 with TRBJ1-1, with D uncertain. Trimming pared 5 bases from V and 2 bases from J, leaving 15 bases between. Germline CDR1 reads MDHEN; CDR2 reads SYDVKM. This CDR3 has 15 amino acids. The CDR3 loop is CASSPHRQFNTEAFF. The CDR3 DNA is TGTGCCAGCAGTCCCCACCGCCAGTTCAACACTGAAGCTTTCTTT.

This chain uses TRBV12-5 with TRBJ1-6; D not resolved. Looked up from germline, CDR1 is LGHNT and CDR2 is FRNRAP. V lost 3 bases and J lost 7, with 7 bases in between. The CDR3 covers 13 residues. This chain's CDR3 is CASGLRGNSPLHF. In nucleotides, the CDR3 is TGTGCTAGTGGTTTAAGAGGCAATTCACCCCTCCACTTT.

In nucleotides, the CDR3 is TGTGCCAGCAGCCCAGACCAGGGACTTAGTACGCAGTATTTT. As protein: CASSPDQGLSTQYF. The V and J genes are TRBV7-9 and TRBJ2-3; maybe TRBD2 (6 bases). The germline V and J ends were trimmed by 5 bases and 8 bases, with 17 bases remaining between them. CDR1 and CDR2 from the germline V gene are SEHNR and FQNEAQ (reference sequence). This CDR3 has 14 amino acids.

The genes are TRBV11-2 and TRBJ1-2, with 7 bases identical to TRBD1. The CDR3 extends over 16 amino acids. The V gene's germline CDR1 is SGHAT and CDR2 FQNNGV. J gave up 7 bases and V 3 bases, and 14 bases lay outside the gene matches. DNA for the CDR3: TGTGCCAGCAGCTTTAGCCCCCAGGGGGATGCAGGTGGCTACACCTTC. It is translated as CASSFSPQGDAGGYTF.

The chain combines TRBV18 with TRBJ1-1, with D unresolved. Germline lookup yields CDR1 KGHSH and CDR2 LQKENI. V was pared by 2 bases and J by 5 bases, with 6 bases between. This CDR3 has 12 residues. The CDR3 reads CASSPAGTEAFF. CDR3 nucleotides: TGTGCCAGCTCACCAGCGGGGACTGAAGCTTTCTTT.

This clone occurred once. The CDR3 DNA is TGTGCCAGCAGCTCCGGGACCAGCGGGTCCGTCCTGACTTTC. It yields the protein CASSSGTSGSVLTF. The chain links TRBV7-3 to TRBJ2-6; tentatively, D is TRBD2 (6 bases). The V and J ends lost 4 bases and 12 bases respectively, with 16 bases between them. Looked up from germline, CDR1 is SGHTA and CDR2 is FQGTGA. The CDR3 contains 14 residues.

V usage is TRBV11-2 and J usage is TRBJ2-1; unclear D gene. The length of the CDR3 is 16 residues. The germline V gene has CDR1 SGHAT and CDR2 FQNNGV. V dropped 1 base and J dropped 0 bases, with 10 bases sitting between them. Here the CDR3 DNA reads TGTGCCAGCAGCTTAGTTTACTCAACCTCCTACAATGAGCAGTTCTTC. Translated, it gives CASSLVYSTSYNEQFF. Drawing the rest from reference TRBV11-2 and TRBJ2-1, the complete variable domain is EAGVAQSPRYKIIEKRQSVAFWCNPISGHATLYWYQQILGQGPKLLIQFQNNGVVDDSQLPKDRFSAERLKGVDSTLKIQPAKLEDSAVYLCASSLVYSTSYNEQFFGPGTRLTVL.

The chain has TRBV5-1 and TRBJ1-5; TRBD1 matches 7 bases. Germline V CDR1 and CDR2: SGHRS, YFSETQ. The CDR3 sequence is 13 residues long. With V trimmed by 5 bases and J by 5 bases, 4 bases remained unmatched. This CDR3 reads CASRQGSDQPQHF. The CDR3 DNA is TGCGCCAGCAGACAGGGGAGTGATCAGCCCCAGCATTTT.

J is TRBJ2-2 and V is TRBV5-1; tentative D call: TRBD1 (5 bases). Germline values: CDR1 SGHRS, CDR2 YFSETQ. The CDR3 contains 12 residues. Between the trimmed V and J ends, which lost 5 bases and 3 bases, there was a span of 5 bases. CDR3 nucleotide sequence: TGCGCCAGCAGAGGGGACACCGGGGAGCTGTTTTTT. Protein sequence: CASRGDTGELFF.

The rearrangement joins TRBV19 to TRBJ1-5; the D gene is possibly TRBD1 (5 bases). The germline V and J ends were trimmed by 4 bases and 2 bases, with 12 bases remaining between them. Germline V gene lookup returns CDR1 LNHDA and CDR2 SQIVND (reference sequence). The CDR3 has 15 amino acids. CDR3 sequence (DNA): TGTGCCAGTAGTACCGGGGGTGCGGGCAATCAGCCCCAGCATTTT. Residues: CASSTGGAGNQPQHF. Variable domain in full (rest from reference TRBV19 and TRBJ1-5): DGGITQSPKYLFRKEGQNVTLSCEQNLNHDAMYWYRQDPGQGLRLIYYSQIVNDFQKGDIAEGYSVSREKKESFPLTVTSAQKNPTAFYLCASSTGGAGNQPQHFGDGTRLSIL.

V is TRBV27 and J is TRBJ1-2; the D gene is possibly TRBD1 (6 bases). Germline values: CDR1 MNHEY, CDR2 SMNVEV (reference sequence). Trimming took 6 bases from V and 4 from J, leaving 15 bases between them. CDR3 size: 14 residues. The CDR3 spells CASSQQGIRYGYTF. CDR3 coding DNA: TGTGCCAGCAGCCAACAGGGAATTCGCTATGGCTACACCTTC.

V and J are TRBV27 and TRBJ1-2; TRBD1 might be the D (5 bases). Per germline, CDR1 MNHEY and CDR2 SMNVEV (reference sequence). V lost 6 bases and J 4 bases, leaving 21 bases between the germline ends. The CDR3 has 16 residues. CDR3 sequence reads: CASSHTPGRERYGYTF. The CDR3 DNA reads TGTGCCAGCAGCCATACTCCGGGACGGGAACGCTATGGCTACACCTTC.

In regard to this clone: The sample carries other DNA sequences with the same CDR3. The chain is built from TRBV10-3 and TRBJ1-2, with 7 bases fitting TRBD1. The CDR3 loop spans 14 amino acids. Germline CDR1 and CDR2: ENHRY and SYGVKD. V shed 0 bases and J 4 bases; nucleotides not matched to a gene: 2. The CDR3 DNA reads TGTGCCATCAGTGAGTCTGGGACAGTCTATGGCTACACCTTC. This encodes CAISESGTVYGYTF.

The CDR3 coding sequence is TGTGCCTGGAGTGTTCAGGGAAGTCAGCCCCAGCATTTT. This gives the protein CAWSVQGSQPQHF. The chain uses TRBV30 and TRBJ1-5, with D maybe TRBD1 (5 bases). Germline CDR1 reads GTSNPN; CDR2 reads SVGIG (reference sequence). The V and J ends lost 0 bases and 6 bases respectively, with 9 bases between them. There are 13 residues in the CDR3.

The CDR3 region is CASSPRGPGNEKLFF. CDR3 in DNA: TGTGCCAGCTCACCACGGGGGCCGGGTAATGAAAAACTGTTTTTT. The chain is built from TRBV18 and TRBJ1-4; D is perhaps TRBD1 (6 bases). The V end lost 1 base, the J end lost 4 bases, and 10 bases lay between the germline ends. The CDR3 sequence is 15 residues long. Germline CDR1 KGHSH, CDR2 LQKENI.

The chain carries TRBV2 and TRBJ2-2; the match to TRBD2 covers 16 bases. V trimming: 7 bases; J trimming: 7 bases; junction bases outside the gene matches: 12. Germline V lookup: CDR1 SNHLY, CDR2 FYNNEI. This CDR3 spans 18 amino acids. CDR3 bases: TGTGCCAGCACCGCCGGGACTAGCGGGGGGGATAGGTACGGGGAGCTGTTTTTT. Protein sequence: CASTAGTSGGDRYGELFF.

The CDR3 loop reads CASSLKPGDGYTF. Here the CDR3 DNA reads TGTGCCAGCAGCTTAAAGCCAGGGGATGGCTACACCTTC. This chain connects TRBV7-3 to TRBJ1-2; a possible D gene is TRBD1 (6 bases). Trimming stripped 1 base from V and 6 bases from J, with 9 bases between. The CDR3 runs 13 residues. The germline gives CDR1 SGHTA, CDR2 FQGTGA.

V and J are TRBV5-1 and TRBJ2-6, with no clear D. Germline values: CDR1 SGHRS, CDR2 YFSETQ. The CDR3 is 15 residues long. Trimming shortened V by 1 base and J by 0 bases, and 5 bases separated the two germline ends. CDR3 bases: TGCGCCAGCAGCTTGCCGGCCTCTGGGGCCAACGTCCTGACTTTC. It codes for CASSLPASGANVLTF.

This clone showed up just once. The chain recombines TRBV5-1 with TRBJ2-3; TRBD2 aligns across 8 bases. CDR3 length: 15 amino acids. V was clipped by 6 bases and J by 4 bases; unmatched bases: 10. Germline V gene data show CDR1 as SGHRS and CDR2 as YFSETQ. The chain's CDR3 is CASKDGGAGSDTQYF. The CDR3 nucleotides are TGCGCCAGCAAGGACGGGGGGGCCGGGTCAGATACGCAGTATTTT.

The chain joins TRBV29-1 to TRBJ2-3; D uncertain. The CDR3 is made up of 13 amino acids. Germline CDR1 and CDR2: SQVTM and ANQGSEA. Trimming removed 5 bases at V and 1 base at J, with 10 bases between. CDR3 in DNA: TGCAGCGTTCTTTGGGGTCGCACAGATACGCAGTATTTT. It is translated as CSVLWGRTDTQYF.

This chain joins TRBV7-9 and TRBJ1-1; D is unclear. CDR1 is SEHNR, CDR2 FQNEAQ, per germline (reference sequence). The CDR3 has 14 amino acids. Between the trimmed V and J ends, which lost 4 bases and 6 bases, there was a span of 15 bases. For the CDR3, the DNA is TGTGCCAGCAGCTCGGTCCCAGGTCTCTCTGAAGCTTTCTTT. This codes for CASSSVPGLSEAFF.